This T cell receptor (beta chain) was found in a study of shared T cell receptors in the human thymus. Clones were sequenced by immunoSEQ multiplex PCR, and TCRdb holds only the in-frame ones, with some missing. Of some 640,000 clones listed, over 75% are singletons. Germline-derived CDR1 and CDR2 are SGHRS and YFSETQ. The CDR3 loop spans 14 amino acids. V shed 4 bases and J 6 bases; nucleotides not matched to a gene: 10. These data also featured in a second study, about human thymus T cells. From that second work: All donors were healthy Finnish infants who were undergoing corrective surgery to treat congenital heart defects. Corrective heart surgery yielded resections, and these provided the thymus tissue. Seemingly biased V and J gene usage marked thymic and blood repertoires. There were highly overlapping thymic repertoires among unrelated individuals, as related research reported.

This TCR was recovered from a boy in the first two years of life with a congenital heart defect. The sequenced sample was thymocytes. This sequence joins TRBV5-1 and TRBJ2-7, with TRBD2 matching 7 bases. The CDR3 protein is CASSPPGGTGEQYF. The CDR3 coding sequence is TGCGCCAGCAGCCCCCCGGGGGGAACTGGCGAGCAGTACTTC.